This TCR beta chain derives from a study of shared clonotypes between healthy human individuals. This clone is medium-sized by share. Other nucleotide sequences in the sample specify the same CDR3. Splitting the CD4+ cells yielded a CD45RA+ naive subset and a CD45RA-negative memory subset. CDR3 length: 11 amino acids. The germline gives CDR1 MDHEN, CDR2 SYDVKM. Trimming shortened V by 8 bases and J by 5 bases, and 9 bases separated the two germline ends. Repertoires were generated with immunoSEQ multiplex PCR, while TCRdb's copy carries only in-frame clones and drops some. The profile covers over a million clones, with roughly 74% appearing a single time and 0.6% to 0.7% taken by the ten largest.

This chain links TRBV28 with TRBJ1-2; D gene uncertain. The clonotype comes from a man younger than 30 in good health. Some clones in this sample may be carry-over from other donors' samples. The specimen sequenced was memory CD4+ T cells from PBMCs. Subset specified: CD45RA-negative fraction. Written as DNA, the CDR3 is TGTGCCAGCCACTCTCGGTATGGCTACACCTTC. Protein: CASHSRYGYTF.